This T cell receptor beta chain was captured by sequencing in a study of CD8+ T cells in alopecia areata. RNA, once extracted, was reverse transcribed into cDNA for use as the sequencing template. Clones were read by immunoSEQ multiplex PCR, and TCRdb kept only the in-frame ones, dropping some. The table shows about 200,000 clones, with around two fifths occurring only once. The treatment here: oral pan-JAK inhibitor, 5-10 mg twice daily. The source of this sequence is a human donor with alopecia areata. Sample: CD4+ T cells sorted from blood, taken at approximately week 30, from a patient treated with tofacitinib.

The CDR3 region is CASNRGTSGNEQFF. The CDR3 nucleotides are TGCGCCAGCAACAGAGGTACTAGCGGAAATGAGCAGTTCTTC. The rearrangement joins TRBV5-1 to TRBJ2-1; 8 positions match TRBD2. V gave up 6 bases and J gave up 7 bases; unmatched junction bases: 9. Germline lookup yields CDR1 SGHRS and CDR2 YFSETQ. CDR3 length equals 14 residues.